Shown below are 16 T cell receptor beta chains from a single sample sequenced in a study of vaccination and CD4 T cells after COVID-19. These TCRs' antigens remain unknown. Sequenced with the Oncomine TCR Beta short-read assay was DNA taken from cultured CD4+ T cells. After culture, CD4+ T cells served as the source for genomic DNA extraction. MiXCR was run by TCRdb on the PCR reads, yielding one entry per CDR3 protein. The table records 9,500 to 14,000 distinct CDR3 sequences, about 40% of them present only once. Noted treatment: approximately nine-day PBMC culture with coronavirus spike peptide pools or control peptides (ViraFEST assay). Harvesting of the unexposed donor's CD4+ T cells predated the COVID-19 pandemic (2011-2018). Sequencing was carried out using CD4+ T cells from blood, cultured in vitro. These receptors were collected from a human donor in good health.

The V call is TRBV12-3 or TRBV12-4, the J call TRBJ2-2; 11 nucleotides agree with TRBD1. Trimming took 5 bases from V and 3 from J; bases not matched to a gene: 5. The CDR3 is 16 residues long. The CDR3 region is CASSNRDRGDTGELFF. CDR3 coding DNA: TGTGCCAGCAGTAACCGGGACAGGGGGGACACCGGGGAGCTGTTTTTT.

This chain joins TRBV28 and TRBJ1-5, with TRBD1 matching 9 bases. Unmatched junction bases numbered 6, after V lost 5 bases and J lost 4 bases. Germline-derived CDR1 and CDR2 are MDHEN and SYDVKM. The CDR3 spans 15 residues. This chain's CDR3 is CASSIPGQGNQPQHF. CDR3 nucleotide sequence: TGTGCCAGCAGTATCCCGGGACAGGGTAATCAGCCCCAGCATTTT.

The CDR3 region is CASRPGGANTGELFF. The CDR3 bases are TGTGCCAGCAGACCAGGGGGCGCGAACACCGGGGAGCTGTTTTTT. This chain uses TRBV6-4 with TRBJ2-2; 8 bases are shared with TRBD1. V gave up 6 bases and J gave up 0 bases; unmatched junction bases: 3. Germline CDR1 reads MRHNA; CDR2 reads SNTAGT. This CDR3 region has 15 residues.

This clonotype is termed medium-sized. The chain is built from TRBV20-1 and TRBJ2-1, with D unresolved. V was pared by 0 bases and J by 3 bases, with 9 bases between. The germline V gene encodes CDR1 DFQATT and CDR2 SNEGSKA (reference sequence). The CDR3 covers 14 residues. CDR3 nucleotide sequence: TGCAGTGCTAGAGATCTGGATTTCTACAATGAGCAGTTCTTC. Protein sequence: CSARDLDFYNEQFF.

The V call is TRBV30, the J call TRBJ2-7, with 7 nucleotides matching TRBD2. The germline V gene encodes CDR1 GTSNPN and CDR2 SVGIG (reference sequence). CDR3 length: 13 amino acids. V lost 5 bases to trimming and J lost 6 bases; unmatched junction nucleotides: 10. The CDR3 nucleotides read TGTGCCTGGGCAATAGCGGGTAGGTTCGAGCAGTACTTC. Its protein is CAWAIAGRFEQYF. Full variable domain (rest looked up from reference TRBV30 and TRBJ2-7): SQTIHQWPATLVQPVGSPLSLECTVEGTSNPNLYWYRQAAGRGLQLLFYSVGIGQISSEVPQNLSASRPQDRQFILSSKKLLLSDSGFYLCAWAIAGRFEQYFGPGTRLTVT.

This clonotype was counted only a few times. The chain joins TRBV7-2 to TRBJ1-5; D ambiguous. Germline V lookup: CDR1 SGHTA, CDR2 FQGNSA. This CDR3 is 14 amino acids long. Deletions cut 2 bases from V and 3 bases from J, with 8 bases between. CDR3 loop: CASSLKRNNQPQHF. CDR3 nucleotides: TGTGCCAGCAGCTTAAAGAGGAACAATCAGCCCCAGCATTTT.

CDR3 protein: CASSDPKLAETQYF. The CDR3 coding sequence is TGTGCCAGCAGTGATCCCAAGCTGGCAGAGACCCAGTACTTC. The chain recombines TRBV25-1 with TRBJ2-5; D remains ambiguous. Trimming took off 3 bases at V and 4 bases at J, with 12 bases between the two ends. Germline loops: CDR1 MGHDK, CDR2 SYGVNS. The CDR3 spans 14 residues.

This sequence joins TRBV5-5 and TRBJ2-3, with TRBD1 matching over 8 bases. J gave up 5 bases and V 4 bases, and 6 bases lay outside the gene matches. CDR3 length: 14 residues. The germline CDR1 and CDR2 sequences are SGHKS and YYEKEE (reference sequence). As DNA, the CDR3 is TGTGCCAGCAGCCAGACAGGGGAAGTAGATACGCAGTATTTT. As protein: CASSQTGEVDTQYF.

This clonotype has a handful of counts. The gene calls are TRBV24-1 and TRBJ2-5; D uncertain. Trimming removed 4 bases at V and 5 bases at J, with 22 bases between. The CDR3 loop spans 17 amino acids. Germline V gives CDR1 KGHDR, CDR2 SFDVKD. The CDR3, as DNA: TGTGCCACCAGTGACCCCCCTAGAGCACGTGGCGAGGAGACCCAGTACTTC. This translates into CATSDPPRARGEETQYF.

The chain joins TRBV19 to TRBJ1-5, with D possibly matching TRBD1 (6 bases). CDR1 LNHDA and CDR2 SQIVND come from the germline V gene (reference sequence). The CDR3 is 15 amino acids. Between the trimmed V and J ends, which lost 5 bases and 4 bases, there was a span of 15 bases. Written as DNA, the CDR3 is TGTGCCAGTAGTCCAGGGACTAGGGGGAATCAGCCCCAGCATTTT. It translates to CASSPGTRGNQPQHF.

The table lists this clonotype with a few counts. The J gene is TRBJ1-2, the V gene TRBV27; D gene unclear. The germline V and J ends were trimmed by 2 bases and 6 bases, with 13 bases remaining between them. This CDR3 has 14 residues. Germline CDR1 reads MNHEY; CDR2 reads SMNVEV (reference sequence). CDR3: CASSLNSPPHGYTF. CDR3 DNA: TGTGCCAGCAGTTTAAACAGCCCCCCTCATGGCTACACCTTC.

CDR3 bases: TGTGCCAGCACCCTCTCCCGGGTCACTGAAGCTTTCTTT. The encoded protein is CASTLSRVTEAFF. The J gene is TRBJ1-1, the V gene TRBV7-9; D is undetermined. This CDR3 is built from 13 residues. V lost 7 bases to trimming and J lost 4 bases, with 13 bases between them. The germline gives CDR1 SEHNR, CDR2 FQNEAQ (reference sequence).

This clonotype has more than one count but fewer than ten. The J gene is TRBJ2-1, the V gene TRBV6-5; D is tentatively TRBD1 or TRBD2 (5 bases each). The CDR3 is 16 amino acids. From germline, CDR1 is MNHEY and CDR2 SVGAGI. The V end was cut by 2 bases, the J end by 5 bases, with 16 bases between. The CDR3 region has the DNA TGTGCCAGCAGTTACCCCCGGGGTCAGGGCAACAATGAGCAGTTCTTC. As protein: CASSYPRGQGNNEQFF.

The chain joins TRBV11-3 to TRBJ2-5, with 12 bases identical to TRBD2. The CDR3 is made up of 19 amino acids. The V and J ends lost 7 bases and 4 bases, in that order; junction bases with no gene match: 19. Germline V gene lookup returns CDR1 SGHNT and CDR2 YENEEA. DNA for the CDR3: TGTGCCAGCACCCGAAAGGGGCTAGCGGGAGGGCCTAGAGGAGAGACCCAGTACTTC. It yields the protein CASTRKGLAGGPRGETQYF.

This clonotype was observed a few times. The chain uses TRBV7-3 and TRBJ2-1; D may be TRBD2 (6 bases). Germline CDR1 is SGHTA and CDR2 is FQGTGA. The CDR3 extends over 16 amino acids. V lost 5 bases to trimming and J lost 2 bases, with 16 bases between them. The CDR3 region has the DNA TGTGCCAGCAGCGCGATTAGCGGTAGGGCCTACAATGAGCAGTTCTTC. It encodes CASSAISGRAYNEQFF.

This clonotype was picked up a small number of times. The chain combines TRBV19 with TRBJ1-1; 9 bases fit TRBD1. V lost 11 bases and J lost 9; bases outside the gene matches: 10. The germline V gene has CDR1 LNHDA and CDR2 SQIVND (reference sequence). This CDR3 spans 12 amino acids. The CDR3 protein is CAGIGQGMKAFF. The CDR3 DNA reads as TGTGCCGGCATTGGACAGGGGATGAAAGCTTTCTTT.